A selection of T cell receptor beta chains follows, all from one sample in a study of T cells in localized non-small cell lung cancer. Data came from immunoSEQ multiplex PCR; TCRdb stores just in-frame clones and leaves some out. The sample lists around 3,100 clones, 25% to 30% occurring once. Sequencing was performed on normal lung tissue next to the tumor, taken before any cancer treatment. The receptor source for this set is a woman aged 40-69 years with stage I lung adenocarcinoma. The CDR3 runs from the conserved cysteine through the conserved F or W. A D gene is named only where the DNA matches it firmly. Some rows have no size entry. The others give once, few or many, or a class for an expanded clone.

cdr3_nt: TGTGCCAGCAGCGTACCGCCGGGACAGCTTAATGAAAAACTGTTTTTT
cdr3_aa: CASSVPPGQLNEKLFF
d_call: TRBD1
v_call: TRBV11-3
clone_size: few
j_call: TRBJ1-4

cdr3_nt: TGCGCCAGCAGTCATGCTCCGGACAGGGATTCTGGAAACACCATATATTTT
cdr3_aa: CASSHAPDRDSGNTIYF
d_call: NA
v_call: TRBV1
clone_size: few
j_call: TRBJ1-3

cdr3_nt: TGTGCCACCAGCAGAGATTTCCCGGGCTCCTCCCAAGAGACCCAGTACTTC
cdr3_aa: CATSRDFPGSSQETQYF
d_call: NA
v_call: TRBV15
clone_size: NA
j_call: TRBJ2-5

cdr3_nt: TGTGCCAGCAGTGCGACAGGGCCTCTCTACGAGCAGTACTTC
cdr3_aa: CASSATGPLYEQYF
d_call: TRBD1
v_call: TRBV6-8
clone_size: few
j_call: TRBJ2-7

cdr3_nt: TGTGCCAGTAGTATAGTAGCGGGGGGGCCGAATGAGCAGTTCTTC
cdr3_aa: CASSIVAGGPNEQFF
d_call: TRBD2
v_call: TRBV19
clone_size: NA
j_call: TRBJ2-1

cdr3_nt: TGTGCCAGCAGTTACTCCACCGGGACAGCTAACTATGGCTACACCTTC
cdr3_aa: CASSYSTGTANYGYTF
d_call: TRBD1
v_call: TRBV6-8
clone_size: few
j_call: TRBJ1-2

cdr3_nt: TGCAGCGTGCTCGGACAGGGCACGTCCTCTGGGGCCAACGTCCTGACTTTC
cdr3_aa: CSVLGQGTSSGANVLTF
d_call: TRBD1
v_call: TRBV29-1
clone_size: NA
j_call: TRBJ2-6

cdr3_nt: TGCGCCAGCAGCTTGGGATCCTTGGCGGGGAGGGAATCTGAAGCTTTCTTT
cdr3_aa: CASSLGSLAGRESEAFF
d_call: NA
v_call: TRBV5-1
clone_size: NA
j_call: TRBJ1-1

cdr3_nt: TGTGCCAGCAGCTTTGGGACCATGAACACTGAAGCTTTCTTT
cdr3_aa: CASSFGTMNTEAFF
d_call: NA
v_call: TRBV11-3
clone_size: few
j_call: TRBJ1-1

cdr3_nt: TGCGCCAGCAGCCTGAACGGGGGGCTCCTCCAAGAGACCCAGTACTTC
cdr3_aa: CASSLNGGLLQETQYF
d_call: NA
v_call: TRBV5-1
clone_size: NA
j_call: TRBJ2-5

cdr3_nt: TGTGCCAGCAGCTTAAGTGTAGGACCAACTTACGAGCAGTACTTC
cdr3_aa: CASSLSVGPTYEQYF
d_call: NA
v_call: TRBV11-3
clone_size: NA
j_call: TRBJ2-7

cdr3_nt: TGCGCCAGCAGTGCCGGGACAGTGAACACTGAAGCTTTCTTT
cdr3_aa: CASSAGTVNTEAFF
d_call: TRBD1
v_call: TRBV5-1
clone_size: once
j_call: TRBJ1-1

cdr3_nt: TGCGCCAGCAGTGTGGACCAACAAGAGACCCAGTACTTC
cdr3_aa: CASSVDQQETQYF
d_call: NA
v_call: TRBV10-2
clone_size: NA
j_call: TRBJ2-5

cdr3_nt: TGCGCCAGCAGCCTCCTCGACAGGGGAAGGGGCTACACCTTC
cdr3_aa: CASSLLDRGRGYTF
d_call: TRBD1
v_call: TRBV5-1
clone_size: NA
j_call: TRBJ1-2

cdr3_nt: TGTGCCAGCTCCCCCATGAGGGGGACAAGCTCCTACAATGAGCAGTTCTTC
cdr3_aa: CASSPMRGTSSYNEQFF
d_call: NA
v_call: TRBV18
clone_size: NA
j_call: TRBJ2-1

cdr3_nt: TGCAGCGTTGCCCCTAGCGGGAGTAGATACGAGCAGTACTTC
cdr3_aa: CSVAPSGSRYEQYF
d_call: TRBD2
v_call: TRBV29-1
clone_size: NA
j_call: TRBJ2-7

cdr3_nt: TGCAGCGCTAGACAGGGGGCCTATGGCTACACCTTC
cdr3_aa: CSARQGAYGYTF
d_call: TRBD1
v_call: TRBV29-1
clone_size: NA
j_call: TRBJ1-2

cdr3_nt: TGTGCCAGCTCACCATTGAGGGAGACCTACAATGAGCAGTTCTTC
cdr3_aa: CASSPLRETYNEQFF
d_call: NA
v_call: TRBV18
clone_size: NA
j_call: TRBJ2-1

cdr3_nt: TGTGCCAGCAGCGGCTTTGCGGGACTAGCGGGAGGGATCTCCTACAATGAGCAGTTCTTC
cdr3_aa: CASSGFAGLAGGISYNEQFF
d_call: TRBD2
v_call: TRBV7-7
clone_size: NA
j_call: TRBJ2-1

cdr3_nt: TGTGCCAGCAGTTACGGACTAGCGGGGGGCCCCGGGGAGCTGTTTTTT
cdr3_aa: CASSYGLAGGPGELFF
d_call: TRBD2
v_call: TRBV6-8
clone_size: NA
j_call: TRBJ2-2

cdr3_nt: TGTGCCAGCAGCTTTTTGACAGGCCTCACAGATACGCAGTATTTT
cdr3_aa: CASSFLTGLTDTQYF
d_call: NA
v_call: TRBV11-3
clone_size: NA
j_call: TRBJ2-3

cdr3_nt: TGTGCCAGCAGCCAGGGCTTTGGTAGTATGGATGAGCAGTTCTTC
cdr3_aa: CASSQGFGSMDEQFF
d_call: NA
v_call: TRBV7-5
clone_size: few
j_call: TRBJ2-1

cdr3_nt: TGCGCCAGCAGCTGGAGGGGACAGGGGAAGAACACTGAAGCTTTCTTT
cdr3_aa: CASSWRGQGKNTEAFF
d_call: TRBD1
v_call: TRBV5-1
clone_size: once
j_call: TRBJ1-1

cdr3_nt: TGTGCCATCAGGCGGACTAGCGGGAATATATCCTACGAGCAGTACTTC
cdr3_aa: CAIRRTSGNISYEQYF
d_call: TRBD2
v_call: TRBV6-8
clone_size: medium-sized
j_call: TRBJ2-7

cdr3_nt: TGTGCCAGCTCGTTGGCGGGAGGGCCTTACGAGCAGTACTTC
cdr3_aa: CASSLAGGPYEQYF
d_call: TRBD2
v_call: TRBV18
clone_size: NA
j_call: TRBJ2-7

cdr3_nt: TGTGCCAGCCGTTACTTACCCCCGAATGAGCAGTTCTTC
cdr3_aa: CASRYLPPNEQFF
d_call: NA
v_call: TRBV2
clone_size: few
j_call: TRBJ2-1

cdr3_nt: TGCAGCGTTGCGGGAGGAAAGGGTGAAAAACTGTTTTTT
cdr3_aa: CSVAGGKGEKLFF
d_call: NA
v_call: TRBV29-1
clone_size: NA
j_call: TRBJ1-4

cdr3_nt: TGTGCCAGCTCACCCCTTGGGGGGCGTGAGACTGAAGCTTTCTTT
cdr3_aa: CASSPLGGRETEAFF
d_call: NA
v_call: TRBV18
clone_size: NA
j_call: TRBJ1-1

cdr3_nt: TGTGCCAGCAGTTACTCTAGCGGGGCGCAGGCCAAAAACATTCAGTACTTC
cdr3_aa: CASSYSSGAQAKNIQYF
d_call: TRBD2
v_call: TRBV6-8
clone_size: NA
j_call: TRBJ2-4

cdr3_nt: TGTGCCAGCTCACCATCGGAGGGAACCTACAATGAGCAGTTCTTC
cdr3_aa: CASSPSEGTYNEQFF
d_call: NA
v_call: TRBV18
clone_size: NA
j_call: TRBJ2-1

cdr3_nt: TGTGCCACCAGCAGTCCCCAGGGGGCTGGGGCCAACGTCCTGACTTTC
cdr3_aa: CATSSPQGAGANVLTF
d_call: TRBD1
v_call: TRBV15
clone_size: NA
j_call: TRBJ2-6

cdr3_nt: TGTGCCAGCACCGCGGGACAGAATAGCAATCAGCCCCAGCATTTT
cdr3_aa: CASTAGQNSNQPQHF
d_call: TRBD1
v_call: TRBV11-3
clone_size: NA
j_call: TRBJ1-5

cdr3_nt: TGTGCCAGCAGCCCAGGGGGTACCTACAATGAGCAGTTCTTC
cdr3_aa: CASSPGGTYNEQFF
d_call: TRBD1
v_call: TRBV11-3
clone_size: medium-sized
j_call: TRBJ2-1

cdr3_nt: TGTGCCAGTAGTATTTGGGGGCGAGGCACTGAAGCTTTCTTT
cdr3_aa: CASSIWGRGTEAFF
d_call: NA
v_call: TRBV19
clone_size: few
j_call: TRBJ1-1

cdr3_nt: TGCAGCGCCGATAGTGGGGGACCCGCGGAGACCCAGTACTTC
cdr3_aa: CSADSGGPAETQYF
d_call: NA
v_call: TRBV29-1
clone_size: NA
j_call: TRBJ2-5

cdr3_nt: TGCAGCGTCCACGGTAGCGGCGGCTCCTACGAGCAGTACTTC
cdr3_aa: CSVHGSGGSYEQYF
d_call: NA
v_call: TRBV29-1
clone_size: few
j_call: TRBJ2-7

cdr3_nt: TGTGCCAGTAGTCCGACAGGAAGTTTGCGAGGCTACACCTTC
cdr3_aa: CASSPTGSLRGYTF
d_call: NA
v_call: TRBV19
clone_size: NA
j_call: TRBJ1-2

cdr3_nt: TGTGCCAGTAGCCGGGACGGAGGGGGAATAAGCAATCAGCCCCAGCATTTT
cdr3_aa: CASSRDGGGISNQPQHF
d_call: NA
v_call: TRBV19
clone_size: NA
j_call: TRBJ1-5

cdr3_nt: TGCGCCAGCAGCTTGGGTACAGACAGGAAACTCTCCTACGAGCAGTACTTC
cdr3_aa: CASSLGTDRKLSYEQYF
d_call: NA
v_call: TRBV5-1
clone_size: few
j_call: TRBJ2-7

cdr3_nt: TGTGCCAGCAGTGTAGCGGGGCTCCATGAGCAGTTCTTC
cdr3_aa: CASSVAGLHEQFF
d_call: TRBD2
v_call: TRBV6-8
clone_size: NA
j_call: TRBJ2-1

cdr3_nt: TGCGCCAGCAGCTTGTCCCTCAGGACAGGGCACTCTGGAAACACCATATATTTT
cdr3_aa: CASSLSLRTGHSGNTIYF
d_call: TRBD1
v_call: TRBV5-1
clone_size: NA
j_call: TRBJ1-3

cdr3_nt: TGTGCCAGCAGTGAAGGGCCGAGGGCCTACAATGAGCAGTTCTTC
cdr3_aa: CASSEGPRAYNEQFF
d_call: NA
v_call: TRBV9
clone_size: medium-sized
j_call: TRBJ2-1

cdr3_nt: TGTGCCAGCAGTCCCTTAAGCGGGAGGGTATCAGGGGCCAACGTCCTGACTTTC
cdr3_aa: CASSPLSGRVSGANVLTF
d_call: TRBD2
v_call: TRBV6-7
clone_size: few
j_call: TRBJ2-6

cdr3_nt: TGTGCCAGCATACCGAGGAGGGCTAGCGGGGGGGAGATGACGCAGTATTTT
cdr3_aa: CASIPRRASGGEMTQYF
d_call: TRBD2
v_call: TRBV2
clone_size: medium-sized
j_call: TRBJ2-3

cdr3_nt: TGTGCCAGCAGTAAGCCCGGGACCGCAAGCTACGAGCAGTACTTC
cdr3_aa: CASSKPGTASYEQYF
d_call: NA
v_call: TRBV11-1
clone_size: NA
j_call: TRBJ2-7

cdr3_nt: TGTGCCAGCAGTGGTAGACTAGCGGGGTCCCAAGAGACCCAGTACTTC
cdr3_aa: CASSGRLAGSQETQYF
d_call: TRBD2
v_call: TRBV6-8
clone_size: medium-sized
j_call: TRBJ2-5

cdr3_nt: TGCGCCAGCAGCTTGGGGAGCGGGATGGGAGAGACCCAGTACTTC
cdr3_aa: CASSLGSGMGETQYF
d_call: TRBD2
v_call: TRBV5-1
clone_size: NA
j_call: TRBJ2-5

cdr3_nt: TGTGCCAGCAGCTTTCCCACGGGACATGCGTTGAGGAATGAGCAGTTCTTC
cdr3_aa: CASSFPTGHALRNEQFF
d_call: NA
v_call: TRBV11-3
clone_size: few
j_call: TRBJ2-1

cdr3_nt: TGTGCCAGCAGTTACGCCGGGACAGGGGGCACAGATACGCAGTATTTT
cdr3_aa: CASSYAGTGGTDTQYF
d_call: TRBD1
v_call: TRBV6-8
clone_size: few
j_call: TRBJ2-3

cdr3_nt: TGTGCCTGGAGTTCGATTAATGAGCAGTTCTTC
cdr3_aa: CAWSSINEQFF
d_call: NA
v_call: TRBV30
clone_size: once
j_call: TRBJ2-1